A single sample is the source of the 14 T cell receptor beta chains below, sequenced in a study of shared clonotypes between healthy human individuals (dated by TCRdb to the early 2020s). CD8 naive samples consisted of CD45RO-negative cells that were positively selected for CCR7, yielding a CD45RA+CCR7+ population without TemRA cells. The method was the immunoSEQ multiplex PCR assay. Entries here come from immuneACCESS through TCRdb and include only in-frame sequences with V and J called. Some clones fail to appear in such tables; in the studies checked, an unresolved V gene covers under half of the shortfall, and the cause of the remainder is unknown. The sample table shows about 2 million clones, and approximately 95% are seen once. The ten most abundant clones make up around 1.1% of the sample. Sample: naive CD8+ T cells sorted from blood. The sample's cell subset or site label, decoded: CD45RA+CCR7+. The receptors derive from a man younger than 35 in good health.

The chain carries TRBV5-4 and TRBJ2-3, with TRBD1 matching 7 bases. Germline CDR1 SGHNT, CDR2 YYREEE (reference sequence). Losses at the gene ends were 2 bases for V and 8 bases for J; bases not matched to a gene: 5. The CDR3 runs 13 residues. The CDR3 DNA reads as TGTGCCAGCAGCTTATGGGACAGCGGTACGCAGTATTTT. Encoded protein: CASSLWDSGTQYF.

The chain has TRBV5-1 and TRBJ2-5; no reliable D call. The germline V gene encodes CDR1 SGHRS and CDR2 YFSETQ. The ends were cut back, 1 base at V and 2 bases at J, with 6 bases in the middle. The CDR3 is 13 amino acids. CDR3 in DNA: TGCGCCAGCAGCTTGCGACCTCAAGAGACCCAGTACTTC. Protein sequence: CASSLRPQETQYF. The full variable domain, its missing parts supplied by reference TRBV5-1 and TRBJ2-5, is KAGVTQTPRYLIKTRGQQVTLSCSPISGHRSVSWYQQTPGQGLQFLFEYFSETQRNKGNFPGRFSGRQFSNSRSEMNVSTLELGDSALYLCASSLRPQETQYFGPGTRLLVL.

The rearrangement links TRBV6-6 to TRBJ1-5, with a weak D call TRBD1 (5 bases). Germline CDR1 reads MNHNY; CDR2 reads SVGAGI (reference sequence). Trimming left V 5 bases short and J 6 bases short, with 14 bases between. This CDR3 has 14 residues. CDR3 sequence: CASSPGNESQPQHF. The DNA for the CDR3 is TGTGCCAGCAGTCCAGGGAATGAAAGTCAGCCCCAGCATTTT.

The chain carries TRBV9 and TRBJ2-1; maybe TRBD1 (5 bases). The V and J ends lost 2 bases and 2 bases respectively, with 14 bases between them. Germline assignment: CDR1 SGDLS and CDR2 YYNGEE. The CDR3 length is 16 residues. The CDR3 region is CASSVSRAGTYNEQFF. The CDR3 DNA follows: TGTGCCAGCAGCGTCTCAAGGGCAGGGACCTACAATGAGCAGTTCTTC.

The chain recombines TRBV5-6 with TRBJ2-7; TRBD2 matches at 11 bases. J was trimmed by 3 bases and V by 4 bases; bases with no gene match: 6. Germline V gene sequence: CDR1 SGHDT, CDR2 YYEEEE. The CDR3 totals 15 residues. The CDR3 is CASSPPGLADYEQYF. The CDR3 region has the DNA TGTGCCAGCAGCCCGCCGGGACTAGCGGACTACGAGCAGTACTTC.

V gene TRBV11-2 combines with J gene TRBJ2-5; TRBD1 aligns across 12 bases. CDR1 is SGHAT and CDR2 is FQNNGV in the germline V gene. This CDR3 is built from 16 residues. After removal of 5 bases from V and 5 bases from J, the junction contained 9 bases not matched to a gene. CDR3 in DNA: TGTGCCAGCAGCCCCAGGGACAGGGGGCTCTTGGAGACCCAGTACTTC. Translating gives CASSPRDRGLLETQYF.

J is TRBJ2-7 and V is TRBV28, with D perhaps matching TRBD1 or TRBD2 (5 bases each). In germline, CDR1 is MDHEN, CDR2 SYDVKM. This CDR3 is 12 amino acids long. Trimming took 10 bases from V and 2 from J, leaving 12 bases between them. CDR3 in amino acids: CANPGTPYEQYF. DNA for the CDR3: TGTGCCAACCCCGGGACCCCCTACGAGCAGTACTTC.

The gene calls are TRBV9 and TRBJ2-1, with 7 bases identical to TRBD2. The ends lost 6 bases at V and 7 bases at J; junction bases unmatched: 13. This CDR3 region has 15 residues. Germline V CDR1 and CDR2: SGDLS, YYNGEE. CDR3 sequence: CASTLGGGSINEQFF. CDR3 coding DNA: TGTGCCAGCACCCTGGGGGGAGGGTCTATTAATGAGCAGTTCTTC.

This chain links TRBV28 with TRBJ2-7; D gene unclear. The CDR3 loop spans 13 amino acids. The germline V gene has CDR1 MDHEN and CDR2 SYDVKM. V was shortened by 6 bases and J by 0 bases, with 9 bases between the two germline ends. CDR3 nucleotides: TGTGCCAGCAGCTCCAAGAGCTCCTACGAGCAGTACTTC. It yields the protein CASSSKSSYEQYF. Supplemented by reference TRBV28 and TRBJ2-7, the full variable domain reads DVKVTQSSRYLVKRTGEKVFLECVQDMDHENMFWYRQDPGLGLRLIYFSYDVKMKEKGDIPEGYSVSREKKERFSLILESASTNQTSMYLCASSSKSSYEQYFGPGTRLTVT.

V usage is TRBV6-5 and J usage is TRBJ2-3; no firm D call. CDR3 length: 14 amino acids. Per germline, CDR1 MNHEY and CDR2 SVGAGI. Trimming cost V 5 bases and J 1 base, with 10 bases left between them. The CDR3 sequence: CASSLEWGTDTQYF. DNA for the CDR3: TGTGCCAGCAGTCTTGAGTGGGGCACAGATACGCAGTATTTT.

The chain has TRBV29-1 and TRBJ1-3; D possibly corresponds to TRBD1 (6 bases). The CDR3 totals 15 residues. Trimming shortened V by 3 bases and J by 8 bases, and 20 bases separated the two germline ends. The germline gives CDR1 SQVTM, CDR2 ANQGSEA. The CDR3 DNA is TGCAGCGTTGAGTCCCCGGCTGAGGACAGATACACCATATATTTT. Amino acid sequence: CSVESPAEDRYTIYF.

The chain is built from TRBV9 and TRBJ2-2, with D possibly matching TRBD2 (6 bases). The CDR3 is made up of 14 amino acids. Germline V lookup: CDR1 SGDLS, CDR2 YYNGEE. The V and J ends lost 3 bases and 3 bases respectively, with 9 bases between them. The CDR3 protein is CASSEGGDTGELFF. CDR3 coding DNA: TGTGCCAGCAGCGAAGGAGGGGACACCGGGGAGCTGTTTTTT.

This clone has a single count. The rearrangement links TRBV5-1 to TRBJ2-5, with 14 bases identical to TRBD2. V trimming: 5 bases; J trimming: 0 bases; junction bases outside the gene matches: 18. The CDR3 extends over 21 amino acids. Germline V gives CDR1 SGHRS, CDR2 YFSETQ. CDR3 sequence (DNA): TGCGCCAGCAGTCGACCGGGACTAGCGGGGGCTCCGATATCGTACCAAGAGACCCAGTACTTC. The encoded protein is CASSRPGLAGAPISYQETQYF.

CDR3 region: CASRHYGGENTEAFF. CDR3 in DNA: TGTGCCAGCAGGCATTATGGGGGGGAGAACACTGAAGCTTTCTTT. The chain is built from TRBV9 and TRBJ1-1, with D tentatively TRBD1 (5 bases). V was clipped by 5 bases and J by 1 base, with 15 bases between them. Germline assignment: CDR1 SGDLS and CDR2 YYNGEE. CDR3 length: 15 residues.